This T cell receptor (beta chain) was recorded in a study of regulatory T cells in long-lasting Graves disease. About the study: Over 5 years on antithyroid drugs plus positive TSH receptor antibodies marked Graves' disease as persistent. Study-wide results and limits: TCR diversity was lower in persistent Graves' patients (versus newly diagnosed ones).

Regarding this clonotype: No antigen is known for it.

CDR3 regions were amplified by Arm-PCR using iRepertoire HTBI primers to build TCR beta libraries. Source study methods: Among the samples, around 60 TRBV and 14 to 15 TRBJ segments were identified. TCRdb redid the calling of the multiplex PCR reads with MiXCR, one entry per CDR3 protein. For this entry, the V and J calls and clone size follow TCRdb and not the study's own pipeline. The sample includes approximately 690,000 distinct CDR3 sequences, 30% of them seen just once. Time point noted: persistent/refractory GD, antithyroid drugs over 5 years with positive TRAb. PBMC-extracted RNA yielded the TCR library. This sequence originates from a female donor with Graves disease. The specimen was peripheral blood mononuclear cells (PBMCs), collected when the disease was refractory, from a patient treated with antithyroid drugs.

The DNA for the CDR3 is TGTGCCAGCAGCAAAGACACCTCCACTGAAGCTTTCTTT. This gives the protein CASSKDTSTEAFF. The chain is built from TRBV7-9 and TRBJ1-1; D ambiguous. The CDR3 loop spans 13 amino acids. Germline V lookup: CDR1 SEHNR, CDR2 FQNEAQ (reference sequence). V lost 5 bases and J 4 bases, leaving 11 bases between the germline ends.